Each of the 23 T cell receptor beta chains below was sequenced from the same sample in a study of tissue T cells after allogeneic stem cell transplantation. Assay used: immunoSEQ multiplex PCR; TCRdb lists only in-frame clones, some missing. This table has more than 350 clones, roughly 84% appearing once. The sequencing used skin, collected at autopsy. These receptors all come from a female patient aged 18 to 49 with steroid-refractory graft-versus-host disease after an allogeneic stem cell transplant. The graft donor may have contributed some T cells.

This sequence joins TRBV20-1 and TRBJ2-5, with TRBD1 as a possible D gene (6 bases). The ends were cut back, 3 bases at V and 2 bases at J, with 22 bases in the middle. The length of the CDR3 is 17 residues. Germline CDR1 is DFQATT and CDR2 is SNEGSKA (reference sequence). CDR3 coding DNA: TGCAGTGCTAGTCGAACGACAGGAGGAGGTTTACAAGAGACCCAGTACTTC. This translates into CSASRTTGGGLQETQYF.

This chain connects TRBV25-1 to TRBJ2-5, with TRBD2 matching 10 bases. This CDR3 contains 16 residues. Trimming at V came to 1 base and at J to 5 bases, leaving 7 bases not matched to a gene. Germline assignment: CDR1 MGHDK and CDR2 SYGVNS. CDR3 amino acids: CASSELSGGARETQYF. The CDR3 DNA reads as TGTGCCAGCAGTGAATTGAGCGGGGGGGCGCGGGAGACCCAGTACTTC. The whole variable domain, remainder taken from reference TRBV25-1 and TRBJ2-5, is EADIYQTPRYLVIGTGKKITLECSQTMGHDKMYWYQQDPGMELHLIHYSYGVNSTEKGDLSSESTVSRIRTEHFPLTLESARPSHTSQYLCASSELSGGARETQYFGPGTRLLVL.

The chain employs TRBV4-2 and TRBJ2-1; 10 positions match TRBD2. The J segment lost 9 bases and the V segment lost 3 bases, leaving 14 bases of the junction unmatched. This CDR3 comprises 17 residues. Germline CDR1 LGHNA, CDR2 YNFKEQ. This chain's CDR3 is CASSHPLAGDYHVEQFF. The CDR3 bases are TGTGCCAGCAGCCATCCCCTAGCGGGGGACTACCATGTTGAGCAGTTCTTC.

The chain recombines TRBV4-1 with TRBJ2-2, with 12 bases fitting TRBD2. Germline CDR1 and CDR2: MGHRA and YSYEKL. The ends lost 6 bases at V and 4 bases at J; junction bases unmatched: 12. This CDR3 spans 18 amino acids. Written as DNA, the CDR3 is TGCGCCAGCAGTCTTGGGACTAGCGGGCTCATGCCCACCGGGGAGCTGTTTTTT. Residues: CASSLGTSGLMPTGELFF.

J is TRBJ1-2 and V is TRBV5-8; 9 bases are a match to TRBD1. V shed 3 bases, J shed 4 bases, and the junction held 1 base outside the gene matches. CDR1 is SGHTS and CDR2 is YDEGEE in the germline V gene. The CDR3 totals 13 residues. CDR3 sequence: CASSSGQGYGYTF. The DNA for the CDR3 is TGTGCCAGCAGCTCGGGACAGGGCTATGGCTACACCTTC.

The CDR3 DNA sequence: TGCGCCAGCAGCTTGGGACAGTTCTACGAGCAGTACTTC. Encoded protein: CASSLGQFYEQYF. The chain combines TRBV5-1 with TRBJ2-7; a possible D gene is TRBD1 (5 bases). Germline CDR1 and CDR2: SGHRS and YFSETQ. V was trimmed by 0 bases and J by 3 bases, leaving 7 bases between them. The CDR3 has 13 residues.

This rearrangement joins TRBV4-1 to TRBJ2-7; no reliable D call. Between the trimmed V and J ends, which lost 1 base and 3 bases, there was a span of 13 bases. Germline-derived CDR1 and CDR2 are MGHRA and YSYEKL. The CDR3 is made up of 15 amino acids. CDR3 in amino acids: CASSQVSTLLYEQYF. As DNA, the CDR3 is TGCGCCAGCAGCCAAGTAAGTACGCTTCTCTACGAGCAGTACTTC.

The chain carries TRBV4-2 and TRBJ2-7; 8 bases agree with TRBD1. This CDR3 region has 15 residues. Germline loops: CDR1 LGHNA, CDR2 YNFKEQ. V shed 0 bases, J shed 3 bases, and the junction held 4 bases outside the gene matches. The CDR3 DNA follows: TGTGCCAGCAGCCAAGAAGCAGGGGGCTTCTACGAGCAGTACTTC. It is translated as CASSQEAGGFYEQYF.

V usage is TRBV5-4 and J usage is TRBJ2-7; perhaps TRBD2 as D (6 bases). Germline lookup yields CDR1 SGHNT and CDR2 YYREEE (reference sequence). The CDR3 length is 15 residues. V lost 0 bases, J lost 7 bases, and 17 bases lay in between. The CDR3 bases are TGTGCCAGCAGCTTGGAGGCGGGACCTCGTAGAGAGCAGTACTTC. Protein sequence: CASSLEAGPRREQYF.

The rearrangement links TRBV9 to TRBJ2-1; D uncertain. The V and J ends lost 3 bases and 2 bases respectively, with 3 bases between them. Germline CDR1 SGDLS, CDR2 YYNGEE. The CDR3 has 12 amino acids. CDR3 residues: CASSGAYNEQFF. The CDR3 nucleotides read TGTGCCAGCAGCGGGGCCTACAATGAGCAGTTCTTC.

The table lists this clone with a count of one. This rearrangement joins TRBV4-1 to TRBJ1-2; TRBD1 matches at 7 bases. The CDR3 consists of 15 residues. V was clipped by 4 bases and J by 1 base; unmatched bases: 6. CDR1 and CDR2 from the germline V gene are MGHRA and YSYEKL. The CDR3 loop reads CASSPRDRRNYGYTF. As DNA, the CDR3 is TGCGCCAGCAGCCCCCGGGACAGACGTAACTATGGCTACACCTTC.

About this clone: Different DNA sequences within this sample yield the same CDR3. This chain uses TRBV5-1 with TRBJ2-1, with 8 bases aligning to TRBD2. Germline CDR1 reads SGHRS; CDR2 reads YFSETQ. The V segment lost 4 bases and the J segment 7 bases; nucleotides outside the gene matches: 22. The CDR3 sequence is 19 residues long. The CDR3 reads CASSTGGGLAGGRRNEQFF. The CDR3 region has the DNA TGCGCCAGCAGCACCGGCGGGGGACTCGCGGGGGGCCGGAGAAATGAGCAGTTCTTC.

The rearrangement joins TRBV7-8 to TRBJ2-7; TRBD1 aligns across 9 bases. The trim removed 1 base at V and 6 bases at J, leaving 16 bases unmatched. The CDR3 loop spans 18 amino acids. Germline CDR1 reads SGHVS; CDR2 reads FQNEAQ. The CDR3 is CASSLGMGWDRVRGEQYF. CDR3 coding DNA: TGTGCCAGCAGCTTAGGGATGGGATGGGACAGGGTAAGAGGCGAGCAGTACTTC. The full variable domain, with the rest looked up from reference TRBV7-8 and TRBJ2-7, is GAGVSQSPRYKVAKRGQDVALRCDPISGHVSLFWYQQALGQGPEFLTYFQNEAQLDKSGLPSDRFFAERPEGSVSTLKIQRTQQEDSAVYLCASSLGMGWDRVRGEQYFGPGTRLTVT.

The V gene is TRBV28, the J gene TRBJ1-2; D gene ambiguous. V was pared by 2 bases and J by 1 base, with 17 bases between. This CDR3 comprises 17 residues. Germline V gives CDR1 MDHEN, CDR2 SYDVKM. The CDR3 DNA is TGTGCCAGCAGTTTAGTCGTGGCCGACATATTTAACTATGGCTACACCTTC. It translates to CASSLVVADIFNYGYTF.

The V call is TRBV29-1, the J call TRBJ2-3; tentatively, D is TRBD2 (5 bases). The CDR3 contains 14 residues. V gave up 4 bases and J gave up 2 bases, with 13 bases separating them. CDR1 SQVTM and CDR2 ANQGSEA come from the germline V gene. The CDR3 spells CSVGTVFTTDTQYF. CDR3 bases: TGCAGCGTTGGGACTGTCTTTACCACAGATACGCAGTATTTT.

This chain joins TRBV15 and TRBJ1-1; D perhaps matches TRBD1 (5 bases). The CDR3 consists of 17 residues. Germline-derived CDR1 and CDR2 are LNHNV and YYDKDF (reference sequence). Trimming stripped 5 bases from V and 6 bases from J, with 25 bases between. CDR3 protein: CATSGTLNKGRGAEAFF. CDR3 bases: TGTGCCACCAGCGGGACCCTGAACAAAGGGAGGGGCGCTGAAGCTTTCTTT.

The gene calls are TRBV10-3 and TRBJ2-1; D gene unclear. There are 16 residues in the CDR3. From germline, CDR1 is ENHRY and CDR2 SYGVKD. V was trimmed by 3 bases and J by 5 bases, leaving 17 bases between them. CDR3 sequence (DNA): TGTGCCATCAGTGACCCGGAACTGGGTTTCAACAATGAGCAGTTCTTC. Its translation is CAISDPELGFNNEQFF.

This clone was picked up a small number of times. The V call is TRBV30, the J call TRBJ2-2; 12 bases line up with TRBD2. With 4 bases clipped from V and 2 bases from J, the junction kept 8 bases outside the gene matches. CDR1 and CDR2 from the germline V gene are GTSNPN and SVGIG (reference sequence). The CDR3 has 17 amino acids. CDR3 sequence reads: CAWNLLAGGPNTGELFF. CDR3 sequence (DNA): TGTGCCTGGAATTTACTAGCGGGGGGCCCTAACACCGGGGAGCTGTTTTTT.

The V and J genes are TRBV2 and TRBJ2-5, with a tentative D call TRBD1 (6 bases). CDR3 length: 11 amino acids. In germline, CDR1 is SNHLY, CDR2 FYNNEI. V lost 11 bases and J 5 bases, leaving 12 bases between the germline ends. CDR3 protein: CAGQGWETQYF. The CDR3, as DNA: TGTGCCGGTCAGGGGTGGGAGACCCAGTACTTC. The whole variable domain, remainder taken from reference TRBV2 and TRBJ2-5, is EPEVTQTPSHQVTQMGQEVILRCVPISNHLYFYWYRQILGQKVEFLVSFYNNEISEKSEIFDDQFSVERPDGSNFTLKIRSTKLEDSAMYFCAGQGWETQYFGPGTRLLVL.

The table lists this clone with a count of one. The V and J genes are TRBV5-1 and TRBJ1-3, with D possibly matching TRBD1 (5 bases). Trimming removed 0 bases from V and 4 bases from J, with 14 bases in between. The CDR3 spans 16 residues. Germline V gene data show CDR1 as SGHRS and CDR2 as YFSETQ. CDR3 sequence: CASSLGQGRFGNTIYF. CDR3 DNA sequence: TGCGCCAGCAGCTTGGGGCAGGGAAGATTCGGAAACACCATATATTTT.

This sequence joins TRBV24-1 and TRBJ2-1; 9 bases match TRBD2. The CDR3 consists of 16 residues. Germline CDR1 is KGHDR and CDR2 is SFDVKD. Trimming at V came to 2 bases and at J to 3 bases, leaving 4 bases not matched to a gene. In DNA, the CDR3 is TGTGCCACCAGTGATTCCGGCGGGGGGGTCTACAATGAGCAGTTCTTC. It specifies CATSDSGGGVYNEQFF.

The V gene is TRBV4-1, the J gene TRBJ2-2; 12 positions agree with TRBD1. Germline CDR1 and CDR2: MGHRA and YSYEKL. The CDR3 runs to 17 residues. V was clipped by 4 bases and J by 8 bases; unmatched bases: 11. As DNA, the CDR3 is TGCGCCAGCAGCCGCGTCCCGGGACAGGGGGCAATAGGGGAGCTGTTTTTT. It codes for CASSRVPGQGAIGELFF.

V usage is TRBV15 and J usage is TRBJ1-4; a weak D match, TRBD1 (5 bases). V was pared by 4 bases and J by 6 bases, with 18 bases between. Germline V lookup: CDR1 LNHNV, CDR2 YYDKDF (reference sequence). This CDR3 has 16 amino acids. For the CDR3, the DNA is TGTGCCACCAGCAAAGCTAGGGGCAAAGGTGATGAAAAACTGTTTTTT. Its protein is CATSKARGKGDEKLFF.